Each of the 8 T cell receptor beta chains below was sequenced from the same sample in a study of cytomegalovirus exposure and HLA in healthy donors. A multiplex PCR was run with 60 Vbeta primers and 13 Jbeta primers. Profiled with immunoSEQ multiplex PCR; TCRdb holds only in-frame clones, not every one. The sample holds around 130,000 clones, around 75% seen once. The sequencing input was PBMCs. Receptors originate from a man in his thirties or forties in good health and CMV-seronegative.

This clone appeared once. The chain uses TRBV7-8 and TRBJ1-2, with D possibly TRBD1 on 6 matching bases. Germline V gene lookup returns CDR1 SGHVS and CDR2 FQNEAQ. This CDR3 has 14 residues. Trimming took off 5 bases at V and 8 bases at J, with 18 bases between the two ends. CDR3 sequence reads: CASSPPGGYLGYTF. CDR3 nucleotide sequence: TGTGCCAGCAGCCCCCCGGGGGGCTATTTAGGCTACACCTTC.

A few counts support this clone. The rearrangement uses TRBV6-5 and TRBJ2-1, with 7 positions matching TRBD1. The trim removed 5 bases at V and 6 bases at J, leaving 4 bases unmatched. The CDR3 is 13 amino acids. The germline gives CDR1 MNHEY, CDR2 SVGAGI. For the CDR3, the DNA is TGTGCCAGCAGTCCCCGGACAGGCAATGAGCAGTTCTTC. Translating gives CASSPRTGNEQFF.

The V gene is TRBV5-4, the J gene TRBJ2-3; TRBD1 matches at 7 bases. The CDR3 consists of 16 residues. V dropped 3 bases and J dropped 4; count of bases not matched to a gene: 11. Germline CDR1 SGHNT, CDR2 YYREEE (reference sequence). CDR3 sequence reads: CASSSLGPGGADTQYF. The CDR3 DNA is TGTGCCAGCAGCTCCCTCGGGCCAGGGGGTGCAGATACGCAGTATTTT.

The chain is built from TRBV5-4 and TRBJ2-7; 9 positions agree with TRBD2. Germline CDR1 and CDR2: SGHNT and YYREEE (reference sequence). CDR3 length: 16 amino acids. J was trimmed by 3 bases and V by 4 bases; bases with no gene match: 11. CDR3 protein: CASSPERSGRLYEQYF. The CDR3 region has the DNA TGTGCCAGCAGCCCCGAGAGGAGCGGGAGGCTCTACGAGCAGTACTTC. Full variable domain (outside the CDR3, taken from reference TRBV5-4 and TRBJ2-7): ETGVTQSPTHLIKTRGQQVTLRCSSQSGHNTVSWYQQALGQGPQFIFQYYREEENGRGNFPPRFSGLQFPNYSSELNVNALELDDSALYLCASSPERSGRLYEQYFGPGTRLTVT.

The V gene is TRBV27, the J gene TRBJ2-7; D is possibly TRBD1 (6 bases). CDR1 MNHEY and CDR2 SMNVEV come from the germline V gene (reference sequence). CDR3 length equals 14 residues. V gave up 3 bases and J gave up 3 bases, with 12 bases separating them. The DNA for the CDR3 is TGTGCCAGCAGTTTCGGAACAGGGCTCTACGAGCAGTACTTC. Translation gives CASSFGTGLYEQYF.

The chain combines TRBV7-2 with TRBJ2-2; 8 bases are shared with TRBD1. With V trimmed by 1 base and J by 7 bases, 5 bases remained unmatched. Looked up from germline, CDR1 is SGHTA and CDR2 is FQGNSA. CDR3 length: 15 amino acids. In DNA form, the CDR3 reads TGTGCCAGCAGCTTAGTTTCGGGGACAGGCGGGGAGCTGTTTTTT. Protein: CASSLVSGTGGELFF.

This chain joins TRBV7-2 and TRBJ2-7; the match to TRBD2 covers 7 bases. Germline V gene sequence: CDR1 SGHTA, CDR2 FQGNSA. The CDR3 extends over 12 amino acids. J gave up 7 bases and V 2 bases, and 2 bases lay outside the gene matches. This CDR3 is CASSLFSGEQYF. In DNA, the CDR3 is TGTGCCAGCAGCTTATTTAGCGGGGAGCAGTACTTC.

The J gene is TRBJ1-1, the V gene TRBV30; 7 nucleotides line up with TRBD1. Losses at the gene ends were 0 bases for V and 10 bases for J; bases not matched to a gene: 2. Germline CDR1 and CDR2: GTSNPN and SVGIG (reference sequence). The length of the CDR3 is 11 residues. The CDR3 reads CAWSVDRVAFF. The CDR3 nucleotides are TGTGCCTGGAGTGTAGACAGGGTAGCTTTCTTT.